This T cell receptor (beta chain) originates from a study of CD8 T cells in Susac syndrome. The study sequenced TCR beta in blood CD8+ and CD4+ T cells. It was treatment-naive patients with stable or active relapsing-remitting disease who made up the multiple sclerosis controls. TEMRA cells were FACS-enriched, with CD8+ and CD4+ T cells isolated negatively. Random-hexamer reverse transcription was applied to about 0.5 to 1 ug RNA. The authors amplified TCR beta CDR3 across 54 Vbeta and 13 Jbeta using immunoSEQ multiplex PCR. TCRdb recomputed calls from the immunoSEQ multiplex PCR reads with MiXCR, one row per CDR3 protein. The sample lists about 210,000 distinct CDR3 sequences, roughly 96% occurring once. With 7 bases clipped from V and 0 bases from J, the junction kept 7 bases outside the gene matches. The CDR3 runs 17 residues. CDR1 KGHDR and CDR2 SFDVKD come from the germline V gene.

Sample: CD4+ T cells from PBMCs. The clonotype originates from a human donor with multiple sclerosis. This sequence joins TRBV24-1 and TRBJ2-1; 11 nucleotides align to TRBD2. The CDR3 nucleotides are TGTGCCACCAGCTCTAGCGGGAGGAACAGCTCCTACAATGAGCAGTTCTTC. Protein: CATSSSGRNSSYNEQFF.